This T cell receptor beta chain was documented in a study of shared clonotypes between healthy human individuals. Across the study: CD4 naive and CD4 memory each took three plates per donor, while CD8 naive took two and CD8 memory one. Broader study findings: Sharing across four donors was highest in naive CD4 (roughly 5%) and lowest in memory CD8 (roughly 0.4%). In contrast to clonotypes shared by all four donors, non-shared clonotypes had lower generation probabilities.

Donors were healthy HIV-negative adults without recently reported acute infections or vaccinations. Concerning this clone itself: The target antigen is unknown. Other DNA sequences in the sample encode the same CDR3.

Assay: immunoSEQ multiplex PCR; the TCRdb copy retains only in-frame clones and omits some. Of approximately 980,000 clones listed, approximately 80% are singletons. The CDR3 consists of 14 residues. Germline lookup yields CDR1 SGHTA and CDR2 FQGNSA. V was clipped by 5 bases and J by 4 bases; unmatched bases: 4. The V call is TRBV7-2, the J call TRBJ1-5; 8 bases are shared with TRBD1. This TCR was recovered from a man aged 18-30 years in good health. The material sequenced was memory CD4+ T cells sorted from blood. The subset is: CD45RA-negative fraction. CDR3 residues: CASSLWTGNQPQHF. DNA for the CDR3: TGTGCCAGCAGCCTATGGACAGGGAATCAGCCCCAGCATTTT.